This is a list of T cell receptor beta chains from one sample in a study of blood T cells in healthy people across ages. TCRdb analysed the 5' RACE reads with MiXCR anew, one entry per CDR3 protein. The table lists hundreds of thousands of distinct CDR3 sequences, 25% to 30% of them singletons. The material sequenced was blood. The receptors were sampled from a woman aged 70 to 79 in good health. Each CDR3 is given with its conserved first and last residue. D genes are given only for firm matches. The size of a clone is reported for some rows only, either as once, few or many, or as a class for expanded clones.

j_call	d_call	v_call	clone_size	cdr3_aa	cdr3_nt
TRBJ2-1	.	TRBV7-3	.	CASSLRGSAAYNEQFF	TGTGCCAGCAGCTTAAGGGGTTCGGCGGCTTACAATGAGCAGTTCTTC
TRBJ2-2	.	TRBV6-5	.	CASSYARKQAGELFF	TGTGCCAGCAGTTACGCAAGGAAGCAGGCCGGGGAGCTGTTTTTT
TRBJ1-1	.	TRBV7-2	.	CASSLQQRASAFF	TGTGCCAGCAGCTTACAACAGAGAGCCTCTGCTTTCTTT
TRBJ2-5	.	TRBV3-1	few	CASTQDGRGSQYF	TGTGCCAGCACCCAGGACGGGAGAGGCTCCCAGTACTTC
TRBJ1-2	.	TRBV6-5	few	CASSSFIGSGARGYTF	TGTGCCAGCAGTTCATTTATCGGTTCAGGAGCTCGGGGCTACACCTTC
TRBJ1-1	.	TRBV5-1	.	CASSLGGAPNTEAFF	TGCGCCAGCAGCTTGGGGGGGGCCCCGAACACTGAAGCTTTCTTT
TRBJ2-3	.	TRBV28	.	CASSLLPRSDTQYF	TGTGCCAGCAGTTTACTACCTCGGTCGGATACGCAGTATTTT
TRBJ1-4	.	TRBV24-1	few	CAADLDHSGEKLFF	TGTGCCGCTGACTTGGACCACTCGGGGGAAAAACTGTTTTTT
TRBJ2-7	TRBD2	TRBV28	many	CASSSLMREFSEQYF	TGTGCCAGCAGTTCCCTTATGCGGGAGTTTAGCGAGCAGTACTTC
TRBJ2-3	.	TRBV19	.	CASSPGHRTDTQYF	TGTGCCAGTAGTCCCGGCCACCGCACAGATACGCAGTATTTT
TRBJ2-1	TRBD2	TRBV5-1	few	CASSSGTSGRWHEQFF	TGCGCCAGCAGCTCTGGGACTAGCGGGAGATGGCATGAGCAGTTCTTC
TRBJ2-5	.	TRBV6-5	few	CASSYSDQPGKETQYF	TGTGCCAGCAGTTACTCAGACCAACCAGGGAAAGAGACCCAGTACTTC
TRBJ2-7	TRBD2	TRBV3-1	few	CASSPRGGLAGNYEQYF	TGTGCCAGCAGCCCCAGGGGGGGACTAGCGGGGAACTACGAGCAGTACTTC
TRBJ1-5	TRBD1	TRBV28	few	CATERGPGTGFNDQPQHF	TGTGCCACCGAGAGGGGGCCCGGGACAGGGTTTAACGATCAGCCCCAGCATTTT
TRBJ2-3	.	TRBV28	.	CASSRPFSSDTQYF	TGTGCCAGCAGTCGACCCTTCAGCTCAGATACGCAGTATTTT
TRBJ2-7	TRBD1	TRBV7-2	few	CASSLLGQGWDEQYF	TGTGCCAGCAGCTTATTGGGACAGGGTTGGGACGAGCAGTACTTC